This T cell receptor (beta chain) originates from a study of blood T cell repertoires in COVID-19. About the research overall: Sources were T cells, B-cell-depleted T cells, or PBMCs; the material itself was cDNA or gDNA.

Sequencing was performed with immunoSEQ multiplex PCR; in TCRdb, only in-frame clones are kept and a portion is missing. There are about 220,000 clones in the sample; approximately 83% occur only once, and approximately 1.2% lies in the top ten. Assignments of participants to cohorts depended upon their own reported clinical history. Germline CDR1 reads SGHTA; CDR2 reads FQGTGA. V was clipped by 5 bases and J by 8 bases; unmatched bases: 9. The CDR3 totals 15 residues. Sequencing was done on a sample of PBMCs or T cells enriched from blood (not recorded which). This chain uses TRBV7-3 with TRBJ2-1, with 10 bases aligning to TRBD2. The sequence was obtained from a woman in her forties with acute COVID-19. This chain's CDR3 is CASSPSGGAIDEQFF. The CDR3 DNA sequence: TGTGCCAGCAGCCCAAGCGGGGGGGCTATCGATGAGCAGTTCTTC.